A single sample is the source of the 2 T cell receptor beta chains below, sequenced in a study of shared clonotypes between healthy human individuals. Clones were sequenced by immunoSEQ multiplex PCR, and TCRdb holds only the in-frame ones, with some missing. The sample contains more than 400,000 clones, more than 65% of which appear only once. The sample taken for sequencing was PBMCs. The source is a woman between 40 and 55 years old in good health. Some clones in this sample may be carry-over from other donors' samples.

As to this clone: A single base is all that separates this from a far larger clone, so a read error is likely. The chain links TRBV30 to TRBJ2-1, with 8 bases matching TRBD1. Germline loops: CDR1 GTSNPN, CDR2 SVGIG (reference sequence). This CDR3 is built from 14 residues. CDR3 sequence: CVGLRQGSYNEQFF. CDR3 sequence (DNA): TGTGTCGGCTTACGACAGGGGTCTTACAATGAGCAGTTCTTC.

Comment on this clone: A read error is likely here: a far larger clone is one base away. The chain joins TRBV9 to TRBJ2-5; D unresolved. This CDR3 is built from 12 residues. CDR1 SGDLS and CDR2 YYNGEE come from the germline V gene. CDR3 region: CASGVGGETQYF. CDR3 DNA: TGTGCCAGCGGCGTAGGTGGGGAGACCCAGTACTTC.